This is a list of T cell receptor beta chains from one sample in a study of CD8+CD57+ T cells in acquired aplastic anemia. TCRdb re-called the reads through MiXCR, storing one row per CDR3 protein. The sample lists 100,000 to 150,000 distinct CDR3 sequences, about two fifths occurring once. The sequencing input was sorted CD4+, CD8+, or CD8+CD57+ T cells (not recorded which) from PBMCs. The receptor set was obtained from a human donor with aplastic anemia. The CDR3 runs from the conserved cysteine through the conserved F or W. A D gene is named only where the DNA matches it firmly. Clone size is not always given. Where it is, it says once, few, many or a class for expanded clones.

TRBV30,once,TRBJ2-5,.,TGTGCCTGGAGCCGCCAATGGAGGGTAGTGGACCAGTACTTC,CAWSRQWRVVDQYF
TRBV3-1,few,TRBJ1-3,.,TGTGCCAGCAGCCTATCGGTTACCCACTCTGGAAACACCATATATTTT,CASSLSVTHSGNTIYF
TRBV20-1,few,TRBJ1-1,.,TGCAGTGCCCCGAAAGGCGGGGGGATCCAAATTATGAATACTGAAGCTTTCTTT,CSAPKGGGIQIMNTEAFF
TRBV2,.,TRBJ1-2,TRBD1,TGTGCCAGCAGTTTAGTTCAGGGGGCTAACTATGGCTACACCTTC,CASSLVQGANYGYTF
TRBV6-2/TRBV6-3,many,TRBJ2-5,.,TGTGCCAGCAGTCCGGTTCGGGAAGAGACCCAGTACTTC,CASSPVREETQYF
TRBV7-9,many,TRBJ2-2,.,TGTGCCAGCAGCTTTATGGGTTCCACCGGGGAGCTGTTTTTT,CASSFMGSTGELFF
TRBV6-2/TRBV6-3,many,TRBJ2-7,.,TGTGCCACCACTCACGGGTTCGGGGTAAGGCAGTACTTC,CATTHGFGVRQYF
TRBV3-1,few,TRBJ1-1,TRBD1,TGTGCCAGCAGTTGGACAGGGGGATTGAACACTGAAGCTTTCTTT,CASSWTGGLNTEAFF
TRBV5-1,.,TRBJ1-1,.,TGCGTCAGCAGCTTGGGGGGTATGAACACTGAAGCTTTCTTT,CVSSLGGMNTEAFF
TRBV6-5,.,TRBJ2-3,TRBD1,TGCGCCAGCAGTTGGACAGGGCACACAGATACGCAGTATTTT,CASSWTGHTDTQYF
TRBV7-9,many,TRBJ1-5,.,TGTGCCAGCAGCCCGACAGACTTTCAGCCCCAGCATTTT,CASSPTDFQPQHF
TRBV4-1,.,TRBJ1-2,TRBD1,TGCGCCAGCAGCCAAGTGGGACAGGGGATCTATGGCTACACCTTC,CASSQVGQGIYGYTF
TRBV7-8,.,TRBJ1-6,TRBD1,TGTGCCAGCAGCCGGGACAGGAGAGGTTCACCCCTCCACTTT,CASSRDRRGSPLHF
TRBV3-1,.,TRBJ1-3,.,TGTGCCAGCAGCCCCCCGGGGACAACAGGAGACACCATATATTTT,CASSPPGTTGDTIYF
TRBV7-8,once,TRBJ2-7,TRBD2,TGTGCCAGCAGCCCGTGGGGGGAGGGCTACGAGCAGTACTTC,CASSPWGEGYEQYF
TRBV2,many,TRBJ2-3,.,TGTGCCAGCAGTGGCGGCACAGATACGCAGTATTTT,CASSGGTDTQYF
TRBV19,many,TRBJ1-2,TRBD1,TGTGCCAGCAATACAGGGGGCGGATATGGCTACACCTTC,CASNTGGGYGYTF
TRBV4-1,once,TRBJ1-6,.,TGCGCCAGCAGCCAAGATGGGTGGGGATCCCTCCACTTT,CASSQDGWGSLHF
TRBV5-4,many,TRBJ2-1,TRBD2,TGTGCCAGCAGCTTACCGCGGGGGTCCTACAATGAGCAGTTCTTC,CASSLPRGSYNEQFF
TRBV20-1,.,TRBJ1-2,.,TGCAGTGCAATGGACTGGGACTATGGCTACATCTTC,CSAMDWDYGYIF
TRBV19,.,TRBJ2-1,TRBD2,TGTGCCAGTAGTGTTAGCGGGGGGGCAGGCGAGCAGTTCTTC,CASSVSGGAGEQFF
TRBV19,.,TRBJ2-2,TRBD1,TGTGCCACCAAACCCCGGACAGGGGGTTCCTTGAACACCGGGGAGCTGTTTTTT,CATKPRTGGSLNTGELFF
TRBV29-1,once,TRBJ2-7,TRBD1,TGCAGCGTTTTAAGGGACAGCAGCTACCCCTACGAGCAGTACTTC,CSVLRDSSYPYEQYF
TRBV19,many,TRBJ2-3,.,TGTGCCAGTAGTCTGGGGCCAGCTACAGATACGCAGTATTTT,CASSLGPATDTQYF
TRBV25-1,.,TRBJ1-2,.,TGTGCCAGCAGTGCTCTACAGGGTAACTATGGCTACACCTTC,CASSALQGNYGYTF
TRBV14,many,TRBJ2-2,.,TGTGCCAGCAGCCTGTGGGCTGCCGGGGAGCTGTTTTTT,CASSLWAAGELFF
TRBV7-6,many,TRBJ2-1,TRBD2,TGTGCCAGCAGCTTAGAGTCTAGCGGGAACAATGAGCAGTTCTTC,CASSLESSGNNEQFF
TRBV12-3/TRBV12-4,.,TRBJ2-1,TRBD2,TGTGCCAGCAGTTTATGGGCTAGCGGGGGGTTTAACAATGAGCAGTTCTTC,CASSLWASGGFNNEQFF
TRBV5-1,.,TRBJ2-7,TRBD2,TGCGCCAGCAGCTCCGGGACTAGCGGTTCCTACGAGCAGTACTTC,CASSSGTSGSYEQYF
TRBV7-9,.,TRBJ1-1,.,TGTGCCAGCAGCCCAAGGGGCACTGAAGCTTTCTTT,CASSPRGTEAFF
TRBV7-3,many,TRBJ2-3,.,TGTGCCAGCAGCCCCGGTCAAAACCCGCAGTATTTT,CASSPGQNPQYF
TRBV6-2/TRBV6-3,many,TRBJ1-2,.,TGTGCCAGCAGTTACGCCCATCCCTCGACAGGCGGGGGTAACTATGGCTACACCTTC,CASSYAHPSTGGGNYGYTF
TRBV24-1,.,TRBJ2-3,TRBD1,TGTGCCACCAGCGAACCGGGACAGACAAGAAGCACAGATACGCAGTATTTT,CATSEPGQTRSTDTQYF
TRBV2,many,TRBJ2-5,.,TGTGCCAGCAGTGTTCAGGGTCGGGAGACCCAGTACTTC,CASSVQGRETQYF
TRBV29-1,few,TRBJ1-2,.,TGCAGCGTTGGAACTGGAGATAACTATGGCTACACCTTC,CSVGTGDNYGYTF
TRBV29-1,.,TRBJ1-2,TRBD1,TGCAGCGTGGGGACAGGGCGGGAAGGCTACACCTTC,CSVGTGREGYTF
TRBV20-1,many,TRBJ1-1,.,TGCAGTGCTTACCCCCAAGGGGCTGAAGCTTTCTTT,CSAYPQGAEAFF
TRBV25-1,.,TRBJ1-2,.,TGTGCCAGCAGTGAATGGGGGGAAAACTATGGCTACACCTTC,CASSEWGENYGYTF
TRBV20-1,many,TRBJ2-5,.,TGCAGTGCTAGAGATAGGATGGAGACCCAGTACTTC,CSARDRMETQYF
TRBV2,many,TRBJ2-7,.,TGTGCCAGCAGTGCGAGGAGGTCTATCAACGAGCAGTACTTC,CASSARRSINEQYF
TRBV20-1,many,TRBJ1-1,TRBD1,TGCAGTGCCAGGACGACAGGGGGCGAAACGAACACTGAAGCTTTCTTT,CSARTTGGETNTEAFF
TRBV2,.,TRBJ2-3,.,TGTGGCAGCAGTACGGACGGCAACACAGATACGCAGTATTTT,CGSSTDGNTDTQYF
TRBV20-1,many,TRBJ2-5,TRBD1,TGCAGTGCTATGGGACAGGGGGTCCAAGAGACCCAGTACTTC,CSAMGQGVQETQYF
TRBV4-1,many,TRBJ1-2,.,TGCGCCAGCAGCCTCTTGACAGGACGGACTAACTATGGCTACACCTTC,CASSLLTGRTNYGYTF